These 3 T cell receptor beta chains were all obtained from the same sample, sequenced in a study of T cell responses to AZD1222 COVID-19 vaccine. Sequencing used immunoSEQ multiplex PCR; TCRdb keeps in-frame clones, though not all of them. The sample has about 130,000 clones, about 90% seen once. The sample was peripheral blood, taken on day 0 of MenACWY control vaccination. These receptor sequences come from an adult in good health.

V usage is TRBV30 and J usage is TRBJ1-5, with D perhaps TRBD1 (5 bases). CDR1 and CDR2 (germline): GTSNPN, SVGIG (reference sequence). V was cut by 2 bases and J by 1 base, with 12 bases left in between. CDR3 size: 15 residues. CDR3 region: CAWSLPWGSNQPQHF. In DNA form, the CDR3 reads TGTGCCTGGAGTCTGCCGTGGGGGAGCAATCAGCCCCAGCATTTT. The full variable domain, with the rest looked up from reference TRBV30 and TRBJ1-5, is SQTIHQWPATLVQPVGSPLSLECTVEGTSNPNLYWYRQAAGRGLQLLFYSVGIGQISSEVPQNLSASRPQDRQFILSSKKLLLSDSGFYLCAWSLPWGSNQPQHFGDGTRLSIL.

As regards this clone: One junction end disagrees with the germline gene, perhaps due to a read error. The V gene is TRBV18, the J gene TRBJ1-6; no firm D call. Germline V gene lookup returns CDR1 KGHSH and CDR2 LQKENI. The CDR3 extends over 13 amino acids. Here the CDR3 DNA reads TGTGCCAGCTCACCATCCACGATCCGGGCCCTGAACTTT. It is translated as CASSPSTIRALNF.

The V gene is TRBV4-1, the J gene TRBJ2-7; D unresolved. The germline CDR1 and CDR2 sequences are MGHRA and YSYEKL. Trimming left V 4 bases short and J 0 bases short, with 7 bases between. The CDR3 is 13 amino acids. CDR3 loop: CASSLQSSYEQYF. The CDR3 DNA reads TGCGCCAGCAGCCTTCAGAGCTCCTACGAGCAGTACTTC.